This paragraph reports one T cell receptor beta chain. CDR3 length: 17 amino acids. Germline V gene sequence: CDR1 MNHEY, CDR2 SVGEGT. V gave up 4 bases and J gave up 2 bases, with 21 bases separating them. This specimen belongs to a study of blood T cell repertoires in COVID-19. Study-level information: Researchers got acute and convalescent COVID-19 samples from the United States, Italy and Spain. Sources were T cells, B-cell-depleted T cells, or PBMCs; the material itself was cDNA or gDNA.

The repertoire was sequenced with immunoSEQ multiplex PCR; TCRdb's copy has only in-frame clones and lacks some. The data show some 80,000 clones, 65% to 90% seen once. The V and J genes are TRBV6-2 or TRBV6-3 and TRBJ2-7; no definite D call. Sequencing was done on a sample of peripheral blood. This clonotype was obtained from a woman in her forties or fifties with acute or convalescent COVID-19. CDR3 DNA: TGTGCCAGCAGTTCAAGGAGAAACGCAGCCGGCACCTACGAGCAGTACTTC. It yields the protein CASSSRRNAAGTYEQYF.